This TCR beta chain was recovered during a study of identical twins. The CDR3 runs to 15 residues. Trimming pared 0 bases from V and 2 bases from J, leaving 12 bases between. Germline loops: CDR1 SGHRS, CDR2 YFSETQ. A single record per CDR3 protein comes from TCRdb applying MiXCR to the 5' RACE reads. The table shows 270,000 or so distinct CDR3 sequences, with about 8% occurring only once. This clonotype was picked up many times. The sample was also reused in another study, on yellow fever vaccine responses in identical twins.

This receptor was taken from a woman between 18 and 29 years old in good health. Sequencing was done on a sample of CD8+ T cells sorted from blood. V and J are TRBV5-1 and TRBJ2-7; D is perhaps TRBD2 (6 bases). CDR3 bases: TGCGCCAGCAGCTTGGGGCAGGGAGGTACCTACGAGCAGTACTTC. It encodes CASSLGQGGTYEQYF. Based on the CDR3 plus reference TRBV5-1 and TRBJ2-7, the full variable domain is KAGVTQTPRYLIKTRGQQVTLSCSPISGHRSVSWYQQTPGQGLQFLFEYFSETQRNKGNFPGRFSGRQFSNSRSEMNVSTLELGDSALYLCASSLGQGGTYEQYFGPGTRLTVT.